Sequencing of this TCR beta chain was carried out in a study of early T cells in non-severe SARS-CoV-2 infection (dated by TCRdb to the early 2020s). With regard to the full study: Bulk RNA from unsorted whole blood was used for TCR sequencing, so alpha and beta chains could not be paired.

Set within a cohort of healthcare workers in London, UK, this nested case-control study involved weekly PCR testing of nasopharyngeal swabs along with blood sampling. Healthcare workers were recruited between 23 and 31 March 2020, during the week of the UK lockdown, and were followed weekly for up to about 15 weeks. From the germline V gene, CDR1 is SGHTA and CDR2 is FQGNSA. V is shortened by 0 bases, J by 12 bases, and the region joining them spans 15 bases. The cysteine opens and the phenylalanine closes a CDR3 of 14 amino acids. Just the 42-base CDR3 DNA is kept, in frame starting at base 1. With regard to this clonotype: No antigen is known for it. Qualities for individual bases were not recorded, and no much larger clone is one base off.

Study-wide conclusions, independent of this receptor: VDJdb matching was skewed toward anti-spike CD8 responses, so virus-specific expansions were likely underestimated and private and CD4 specificities were missed.

Library method: 5' RACE. TCRdb records NextSeq 500 as the sequencer. The TCR library protocol attached unique molecular identifiers to individual cDNA molecules to correct for sequencing error and PCR bias. Both TCR alpha and beta chains were sequenced, and tight co-correlation was observed between alpha and beta sequence abundances in each sample. In the original analysis: Decombinator V4 was used to annotate TCR sequences for V gene, J gene and CDR3. Expanded TCRs were defined as changing significantly between any two time points under a Poisson model with p below 0.0001. TCR abundances were normalised to the total number of TCRs sequenced per sample and were expressed as counts per million. MAIT TCRs were defined by TRAV1-2 paired with TRAJ12, TRAJ20 or TRAJ33, and iNKT TCRs by TRAV10 paired with TRAJ18. VDJdb, accessed on 1 November 2021, was searched for TCRs annotated for CMV, EBV and SARS-CoV-2, and TCRs annotated for more than one antigen were excluded. TCRdb reanalyzed the raw reads on its own, using fastp at Q25 for trimming and MiXCR for clone calling, and kept in-frame beta chains. For every CDR3 protein sequence, its rows merge into one entry that carries the most common genes and DNA. The V and J calls and clone size are TCRdb's, not the authors'. In this sample the table shows around 31,000 distinct CDR3 sequences, less than 10% of which occur a single time. The ten largest clonotypes hold roughly 13% of the sample.

The sequence derives from an adult who was a healthcare worker with PCR-confirmed SARS-CoV-2 infection or an uninfected control (not recorded which). The sample taken for sequencing was whole blood. Recombination connected TRBV7-2 to TRBJ2-1; TRBD1 might be the D gene, on 6 matching bases. The sequenced DNA: TGTGCCAGCAGCTTAGCCACCTTACAGGGCGGGCAGTTCTTC. Translated, it gives CASSLATLQGGQFF.